This T cell receptor (beta chain) was observed in a study of Graves' ophthalmopathy and Graves' hyperthyroidism. Study in general: Peripheral blood (taken before any treatment) was collected at initial diagnosis.

Calling hyperthyroidism stable required that no ophthalmopathy show up within 18 months of follow-up. What supplied the PBMCs was roughly 10 ml of fresh peripheral blood. CDR3 regions of TCR beta were amplified from RNA transcripts. First-round RT-PCR with HTBI primers preceded a second-round multiplex PCR. TCRdb re-analysed the multiplex PCR reads in MiXCR, keeping a single row per CDR3 protein. The sample gives just over 600,000 distinct CDR3 sequences, about a fifth of which show up once; about 6.6% is in the top ten. Germline values: CDR1 MNHEY, CDR2 SVGEGT. The CDR3 extends over 13 amino acids. Trimming took off 2 bases at V and 8 bases at J, with 10 bases between the two ends.

The sample consisted of peripheral blood. The chain carries TRBV6-2 or TRBV6-3 and TRBJ2-4; D is possibly TRBD1 or TRBD2 (5 bases each). This sequence was found in a woman aged 18-30 years with stable Graves' hyperthyroidism. Some clones in this sample may be carry-over from other donors' samples. CDR3 in DNA: TGTGCCAGCAGTTACGGGGTGGGGGACATTCAGTACTTC. This gives the protein CASSYGVGDIQYF.